Listed here are 29 T cell receptor beta chains from one sample, sequenced in a study of T cell responses to AZD1222 COVID-19 vaccine. TCRdb's table, derived via immunoSEQ multiplex PCR, lists solely in-frame clones and lacks some. The sample has some 120,000 clones, roughly 88% seen once. Sequenced here: peripheral blood, sampled on day 0 of AZD1222 vaccination. These receptors were collected from an adult in good health.

The chain has TRBV2 and TRBJ1-5; no definite D call. The germline CDR1 and CDR2 sequences are SNHLY and FYNNEI. V lost 6 bases, J lost 1 base, and 13 bases lay in between. This CDR3 spans 15 amino acids. CDR3 bases: TGTGCCAGCAGAGCCGGAGGTCAGAGCAATCAGCCCCAGCATTTT. Its translation is CASRAGGQSNQPQHF.

On this clone: The same CDR3 can be traced to other DNA sequences in this sample. The V and J genes are TRBV19 and TRBJ1-6, with unresolved D. The CDR3 runs 12 residues. Looked up from germline, CDR1 is LNHDA and CDR2 is SQIVND (reference sequence). The germline V and J ends were trimmed by 3 bases and 7 bases, with 4 bases remaining between them. Here the CDR3 reads CASSIVNSPLHF. The CDR3 nucleotides are TGTGCCAGTAGTATCGTCAATTCACCCCTCCACTTT.

The chain combines TRBV4-3 with TRBJ2-7; D is unclear. In germline, CDR1 is LGHNA, CDR2 YSLEER. The CDR3 is 16 residues long. The germline V and J ends were trimmed by 1 base and 6 bases, with 19 bases remaining between them. Written as DNA, the CDR3 is TGCGCCAGCAGCCAAGGTACCGGGCTCCCCCAGGTCGAGCAGTACTTC. This sequence encodes CASSQGTGLPQVEQYF.

This chain connects TRBV18 to TRBJ1-1, with D perhaps TRBD1 (5 bases). The CDR3 has 14 amino acids. V lost 6 bases to trimming and J lost 6 bases, with 17 bases between them. From germline, CDR1 is KGHSH and CDR2 LQKENI. Here the CDR3 DNA reads TGTGCCAGCTCCGCGGGGCAGGAAAGGTCTGAAGCTTTCTTT. As protein: CASSAGQERSEAFF.

The genes are TRBV2 and TRBJ2-7; 9 bases map to TRBD2. Germline V CDR1 and CDR2: SNHLY, FYNNEI. V was pared by 6 bases and J by 5 bases, with 17 bases of the junction left unmatched. The CDR3 spans 17 residues. The CDR3: CASSADPGLAVRNEQYF. The CDR3 DNA sequence: TGTGCCAGCAGCGCTGATCCGGGACTAGCCGTTCGGAACGAGCAGTACTTC.

The V gene is TRBV7-9, the J gene TRBJ1-4, with D unclear. Germline assignment: CDR1 SEHNR and CDR2 FQNEAQ (reference sequence). The CDR3 sequence is 15 residues long. V lost 10 bases and J 8 bases, leaving 23 bases between the germline ends. The CDR3 DNA sequence: TGTGCCACCTCGCCCTGGTCGTGGGGAGGGGAAAAACTGTTTTTT. It yields the protein CATSPWSWGGEKLFF.

This sequence joins TRBV11-2 and TRBJ1-6; D is unclear. CDR3 length: 14 residues. V lost 1 base, J lost 5 bases, and 6 bases lay in between. Germline V lookup: CDR1 SGHAT, CDR2 FQNNGV. The DNA of the CDR3 is TGTGCCAGCAGCTTAGGGCCCAATAATTCACCCCTCCACTTT. Amino acid sequence: CASSLGPNNSPLHF.

The J gene is TRBJ1-1, the V gene TRBV9; D is undetermined. The CDR3 extends over 15 amino acids. V dropped 0 bases and J dropped 1 base, with 10 bases sitting between them. CDR1 SGDLS and CDR2 YYNGEE come from the germline V gene. As DNA, the CDR3 is TGTGCCAGCAGCGTAGCTCCCAGCAAGAACACTGAAGCTTTCTTT. Protein sequence: CASSVAPSKNTEAFF.

J is TRBJ2-7 and V is TRBV10-1, with D possibly being TRBD2 (5 bases). V was clipped by 3 bases and J by 3 bases, with 12 bases between them. This CDR3 is 14 amino acids long. From germline, CDR1 is WNHNN and CDR2 SYGVQD (reference sequence). CDR3 loop: CASSDPGKVYEQYF. The CDR3 nucleotides are TGCGCCAGCAGTGATCCGGGAAAAGTCTACGAGCAGTACTTC.

This rearrangement joins TRBV7-8 to TRBJ2-7; 7 nucleotides agree with TRBD2. This CDR3 is 15 amino acids long. Looked up from germline, CDR1 is SGHVS and CDR2 is FQNEAQ. V gave up 5 bases and J gave up 6 bases; unmatched junction bases: 13. The CDR3 coding sequence is TGTGCCAGCAGCCCTGTACTAGCGTACCTTAGCGAGCAGTACTTC. The encoded protein is CASSPVLAYLSEQYF.

The chain has TRBV6-4 and TRBJ1-1; D remains unclear. Germline V gives CDR1 MRHNA, CDR2 SNTAGT. V was trimmed by 4 bases and J by 5 bases, leaving 11 bases between them. This CDR3 has 13 amino acids. The DNA for the CDR3 is TGTGCCAGCAGTGTAGAAGGGAAAACTGAAGCTTTCTTT. Protein product: CASSVEGKTEAFF.

This chain links TRBV10-3 with TRBJ1-3; D perhaps matches TRBD1 (6 bases). Germline V gene data show CDR1 as ENHRY and CDR2 as SYGVKD. V was cut by 5 bases and J by 1 base, with 9 bases left in between. CDR3 length: 14 residues. CDR3 in amino acids: CAISQGLSGNTIYF. The DNA for the CDR3 is TGTGCCATCAGTCAGGGGTTGTCTGGAAACACCATATATTTT.

The chain employs TRBV28 and TRBJ2-7, with 7 bases identical to TRBD1. This CDR3 has 14 amino acids. V was pared by 5 bases and J by 3 bases, with 7 bases of the junction left unmatched. Germline CDR1 MDHEN, CDR2 SYDVKM. The CDR3 is CASSPTGRLYEQYF. The CDR3 region has the DNA TGTGCCAGCAGTCCGACAGGGAGACTCTACGAGCAGTACTTC.

The chain has TRBV25-1 and TRBJ1-6; D ambiguous. This CDR3 has 17 amino acids. Trimming removed 4 bases from V and 3 bases from J, with 16 bases in between. The germline CDR1 and CDR2 sequences are MGHDK and SYGVNS. The CDR3 DNA reads TGTGCCAGCAGTGGCGGTCCCCATCACCTCTATAATTCACCCCTCCACTTT. It specifies CASSGGPHHLYNSPLHF.

This chain links TRBV30 with TRBJ1-3; D ambiguous. V shed 3 bases and J shed 2 bases, with 11 bases lying between them. CDR1 and CDR2 from the germline V gene are GTSNPN and SVGIG (reference sequence). There are 14 residues in the CDR3. The CDR3 region has the DNA TGTGCCTGGAGGGCCCCGGGTACTGGAAACACCATATATTTT. It translates to CAWRAPGTGNTIYF.

The chain employs TRBV12-5 and TRBJ1-2; maybe TRBD1 (5 bases). This CDR3 comprises 14 residues. With 0 bases removed from V and 4 bases from J, the gap between germline ends came to 9 bases. The germline gives CDR1 LGHNT, CDR2 FRNRAP. The CDR3 region is CASGLVRGTYGYTF. The CDR3, as DNA: TGTGCTAGTGGTTTGGTAAGGGGTACCTATGGCTACACCTTC.

A single count supports this clone. This chain links TRBV12-3 or TRBV12-4 with TRBJ2-3, with D perhaps matching TRBD1 or TRBD2 (5 bases each). CDR3 length equals 12 residues. The V gene lost 11 bases and the J gene lost 3 bases, with 12 bases spanning the gap. The CDR3 here is CAVRGRTDTQYF. The CDR3, as DNA: TGTGCCGTCCGGGGCAGAACAGATACGCAGTATTTT.

The gene calls are TRBV28 and TRBJ2-2; 7 nucleotides align to TRBD2. CDR3 length: 14 residues. Germline-derived CDR1 and CDR2 are MDHEN and SYDVKM. V was clipped by 11 bases and J by 2 bases; unmatched bases: 8. This CDR3 reads CAVQGGANTGELFF. DNA for the CDR3: TGTGCCGTCCAGGGAGGGGCCAACACCGGGGAGCTGTTTTTT. The whole variable domain, filled in from reference TRBV28 and TRBJ2-2, reads DVKVTQSSRYLVKRTGEKVFLECVQDMDHENMFWYRQDPGLGLRLIYFSYDVKMKEKGDIPEGYSVSREKKERFSLILESASTNQTSMYLCAVQGGANTGELFFGEGSRLTVL.

The chain uses TRBV9 and TRBJ2-3; no firm D call. This CDR3 has 13 amino acids. The V end was cut by 0 bases, the J end by 2 bases, with 4 bases between. Germline V gives CDR1 SGDLS, CDR2 YYNGEE. The CDR3 is CASSVEFTDTQYF. CDR3 nucleotides: TGTGCCAGCAGCGTAGAATTCACAGATACGCAGTATTTT.

This clone came up once. This chain uses TRBV6-5 with TRBJ2-7; D assignment may be TRBD1 or TRBD2 (5 bases each). CDR1 and CDR2 (germline): MNHEY, SVGAGI. V lost 2 bases and J lost 4, with 15 bases in between. The CDR3 runs 15 residues. The CDR3 nucleotides read TGTGCCAGCAGTTACCAGGGCGGGTTGTCGTACGAGCAGTACTTC. Translating it yields CASSYQGGLSYEQYF.

V gene TRBV5-1 combines with J gene TRBJ1-2, with a weak D call TRBD1 (6 bases). This CDR3 region has 14 residues. The germline gives CDR1 SGHRS, CDR2 YFSETQ. V was trimmed by 2 bases and J by 8 bases, leaving 16 bases between them. Here the CDR3 DNA reads TGCGCCAGCAGCTTCGGACAGACTAAGGGGGGCTACACCTTC. Its protein product is CASSFGQTKGGYTF.

The V gene is TRBV10-3, the J gene TRBJ2-7; TRBD1 agrees at 7 bases. Germline V lookup: CDR1 ENHRY, CDR2 SYGVKD. Germline trimming cut 7 bases from V and 6 bases from J; bases unmatched to any gene: 18. CDR3 length equals 16 residues. CDR3 sequence (DNA): TGTGCCATCAAGGGATCCCAGACAGGGTGGAAAGTCGAGCAGTACTTC. It is translated as CAIKGSQTGWKVEQYF.

The chain uses TRBV6-2 or TRBV6-3 and TRBJ1-1; D possibly corresponds to TRBD1 (6 bases). In germline, CDR1 is MNHEY, CDR2 SVGEGT. This CDR3 region has 14 residues. V lost 5 bases and J lost 1, with 11 bases in between. CDR3 in DNA: TGTGCCAGCAGTGCGGGACACGGGAACACTGAAGCTTTCTTT. Translated, it gives CASSAGHGNTEAFF.

This clone was observed a single time. This rearrangement joins TRBV5-1 to TRBJ2-5, with 7 bases aligning to TRBD1. After removal of 1 base from V and 1 base from J, the junction contained 7 bases not matched to a gene. This CDR3 comprises 16 residues. Germline-derived CDR1 and CDR2 are SGHRS and YFSETQ. The CDR3 loop is CASSLTPRGIQETQYF. CDR3 nucleotides: TGCGCCAGCAGCTTGACACCCAGGGGGATCCAAGAGACCCAGTACTTC.

This clone has a handful of counts. The chain joins TRBV27 to TRBJ1-1; no clear D. CDR1 MNHEY and CDR2 SMNVEV come from the germline V gene (reference sequence). V gave up 3 bases and J gave up 5 bases, with 10 bases separating them. This CDR3 is built from 13 residues. Here the CDR3 reads CASSFSPGTEAFF. Written as DNA, the CDR3 is TGTGCCAGCAGTTTCTCTCCGGGGACTGAAGCTTTCTTT.

The V gene is TRBV7-8, the J gene TRBJ1-6; unclear D gene. CDR3 size: 12 residues. CDR1 SGHVS and CDR2 FQNEAQ come from the germline V gene. The germline V and J ends were trimmed by 5 bases and 13 bases, with 12 bases remaining between them. This chain's CDR3 is CASSTHGNPLHF. CDR3 sequence (DNA): TGTGCCAGCAGCACCCACGGCAACCCCCTCCACTTT.

The chain employs TRBV3-1 (or the pseudogene TRBV3-2) and TRBJ2-7; D not certain. The ends were cut back, 3 bases at V and 0 bases at J, with 12 bases in the middle. The CDR3 extends over 15 amino acids. CDR1 and CDR2 (germline): LGHDT, YNNKEL (reference sequence). This CDR3 is CASSHLGRNSYEQYF. Written as DNA, the CDR3 is TGTGCCAGCAGCCATCTGGGCCGAAACTCCTACGAGCAGTACTTC.

The rearrangement uses TRBV6-1 and TRBJ2-3; D call uncertain. The CDR3 length is 15 residues. From germline, CDR1 is MNHNS and CDR2 SASEGT. V was pared by 2 bases and J by 2 bases, with 11 bases between. CDR3 sequence: CASSETRIYTDTQYF. The CDR3 bases are TGTGCCAGCAGTGAAACCAGGATTTACACAGATACGCAGTATTTT.

Only a few counts were recorded for this clone. The rearrangement joins TRBV5-5 to TRBJ1-2, with 7 bases fitting TRBD1. The ends lost 2 bases at V and 5 bases at J; junction bases unmatched: 3. The CDR3 is 13 amino acids. Germline-derived CDR1 and CDR2 are SGHKS and YYEKEE (reference sequence). The CDR3 region is CASSFTGAYGYTF. CDR3 DNA: TGTGCCAGCAGCTTCACAGGGGCGTATGGCTACACCTTC. The variable domain in full, completed from reference TRBV5-5 and TRBJ1-2, reads DAGVTQSPTHLIKTRGQQVTLRCSPISGHKSVSWYQQVLGQGPQFIFQYYEKEERGRGNFPDRFSARQFPNYSSELNVNALLLGDSALYLCASSFTGAYGYTFGSGTRLTVV.